This record looks at one T cell receptor beta chain sequence and its context. The antigen is undetermined. Sample time point: persistent/refractory GD, antithyroid drugs over 5 years with positive TRAb. The TCR library was made from RNA extracted from PBMCs. The data derive from a study of regulatory T cells in long-lasting Graves disease. Study-wide findings and caveats: Small numbers of samples may have cut accuracy. TRBV28, TRBJ1-2 and TRBJ2-5 emerged as the favored segments in persistent disease. The study found lower TCR diversity in persistent Graves' patients than in newly diagnosed ones.

CDR3 length: 14 residues. Germline values: CDR1 SGHTS, CDR2 YDEGEE. The germline V and J ends were trimmed by 0 bases and 4 bases, with 8 bases remaining between them. Researchers made TCR beta libraries by using iRepertoire HTBI primers and running Arm-PCR on CDR3 regions. TCRdb itself ran the multiplex PCR reads through MiXCR, one entry per CDR3 protein. The data contain under 350,000 distinct CDR3 sequences, around 21% of them seen just once; the ten biggest clones take up about 61%. V is TRBV5-8 and J is TRBJ1-5; D not certain. The TCR sequence derives from a female donor with Graves disease. Here the sequenced sample was peripheral blood mononuclear cells (PBMCs), taken when the disease was refractory, from a patient treated with antithyroid drugs. The CDR3 DNA reads as TGTGCCAGCAGCTTGGTCCGGGGAAATCAGCCCCAGCATTTT. Translated: CASSLVRGNQPQHF.